This passage covers 27 T cell receptor beta chains from one sample sequenced in a study of cytomegalovirus exposure and HLA in healthy donors. PCR involved 60 Vbeta and 13 Jbeta primers. Produced via immunoSEQ multiplex PCR; TCRdb's table is partial and in-frame only. The table has roughly 120,000 clones, over 70% seen once; the top ten hold 8.8%. The material sequenced was PBMCs. The receptors were sampled from a female donor in good health and CMV-seropositive.

The V gene is TRBV4-1, the J gene TRBJ2-5; D gene ambiguous. The J call may be faulty, since TRBJ2-7 better matches the DNA end. The CDR3 length is 16 residues. In germline, CDR1 is MGHRA, CDR2 YSYEKL. In nucleotides, the CDR3 is TGCGCCAGCAGCCAAGATCTTGACGGCAGGTCCTACGAGCAGTACTTC. Amino acids: CASSQDLDGRSYEQYF.

The chain combines TRBV5-4 with TRBJ2-1; D may be TRBD2 (6 bases). V was clipped by 4 bases and J by 4 bases, with 21 bases between them. The CDR3 spans 17 residues. CDR1 and CDR2 from the germline V gene are SGHNT and YYREEE (reference sequence). CDR3: CASSPGGGGRGYNEQFF. In DNA form, the CDR3 reads TGTGCCAGCAGCCCCGGGGGTGGTGGAAGGGGTTACAATGAGCAGTTCTTC. Combining the CDR3 with reference TRBV5-4 and TRBJ2-1 gives the whole variable domain ETGVTQSPTHLIKTRGQQVTLRCSSQSGHNTVSWYQQALGQGPQFIFQYYREEENGRGNFPPRFSGLQFPNYSSELNVNALELDDSALYLCASSPGGGGRGYNEQFFGPGTRLTVL.

J is TRBJ2-7 and V is TRBV5-1, with 9 bases aligning to TRBD1. Germline V gene sequence: CDR1 SGHRS, CDR2 YFSETQ. Germline trimming cut 4 bases from V and 2 bases from J; bases unmatched to any gene: 7. This CDR3 has 15 amino acids. Written as DNA, the CDR3 is TGCGCCAGCAGCCCCGGAACAGGGGGCACCTACGAGCAGTACTTC. It is translated as CASSPGTGGTYEQYF.

The chain employs TRBV5-4 and TRBJ2-1; TRBD2 aligns across 11 bases. CDR3 length: 17 amino acids. J lost 3 bases, V lost 2 bases, and 7 bases had no gene match. The germline gives CDR1 SGHNT, CDR2 YYREEE (reference sequence). The CDR3 here is CASSLGGSGGVYNEQFF. In DNA form, the CDR3 reads TGTGCCAGCAGCTTAGGGGGTAGCGGGGGGGTCTACAATGAGCAGTTCTTC.

The chain employs TRBV30 and TRBJ1-5; D possibly corresponds to TRBD1 (6 bases). This CDR3 has 17 amino acids. V shed 0 bases and J shed 3 bases, with 18 bases lying between them. Germline V gene lookup returns CDR1 GTSNPN and CDR2 SVGIG (reference sequence). CDR3 DNA sequence: TGTGCCTGGAGTGTACGAGATAGGTTGGGGGCCAATCAGCCCCAGCATTTT. As protein: CAWSVRDRLGANQPQHF.

The V gene is TRBV18, the J gene TRBJ1-6, with D perhaps TRBD1 (5 bases). Germline loops: CDR1 KGHSH, CDR2 LQKENI. The length of the CDR3 is 15 residues. V lost 2 bases to trimming and J lost 4 bases, with 9 bases between them. The CDR3, as DNA: TGTGCCAGCTCACCAATAGGGGATTATAATTCACCCCTCCACTTT. It is translated as CASSPIGDYNSPLHF.

The rearrangement joins TRBV5-4 to TRBJ2-1; D might be TRBD2 (5 bases). The CDR3 sequence is 15 residues long. CDR1 and CDR2 from the germline V gene are SGHNT and YYREEE (reference sequence). Trimming took 4 bases from V and 0 from J, leaving 11 bases between them. CDR3 sequence (DNA): TGTGCCAGCAGCGTCTCTAGCCGCTCCTACAATGAGCAGTTCTTC. Translating it yields CASSVSSRSYNEQFF.

This rearrangement joins TRBV7-9 to TRBJ1-1; D might be TRBD1 (5 bases). CDR3 length: 14 residues. V lost 5 bases to trimming and J lost 4 bases, with 14 bases between them. Germline-derived CDR1 and CDR2 are SEHNR and FQNEAQ (reference sequence). CDR3 nucleotides: TGTGCCAGCAGCCCGTCCAGGGAAGTCACTGAAGCTTTCTTT. This encodes CASSPSREVTEAFF.

The chain combines TRBV5-4 with TRBJ1-2, with no clear D. This CDR3 comprises 15 residues. V lost 3 bases to trimming and J lost 8 bases, with 20 bases between them. From germline, CDR1 is SGHNT and CDR2 YYREEE (reference sequence). The CDR3 DNA is TGTGCCAGCAGCTCCTGGGCAGCCACGTCTCGGGGCTACACCTTC. Its protein product is CASSSWAATSRGYTF.

V usage is TRBV5-4 and J usage is TRBJ1-2, with D possibly being TRBD1 (6 bases). Germline values: CDR1 SGHNT, CDR2 YYREEE (reference sequence). The V end was cut by 0 bases, the J end by 6 bases, with 15 bases between. There are 15 residues in the CDR3. The CDR3 sequence: CASSLGGQPENGYTF. The CDR3 DNA follows: TGTGCCAGCAGCTTGGGAGGACAGCCCGAGAATGGCTACACCTTC.

The table lists this clone with a few counts. The genes are TRBV7-9 and TRBJ1-2; maybe TRBD1 (6 bases). This CDR3 contains 14 residues. Per germline, CDR1 SEHNR and CDR2 FQNEAQ (reference sequence). V was clipped by 3 bases and J by 4 bases, with 12 bases between them. The DNA for the CDR3 is TGTGCCAGCAGCTTCACCGGACAGCGCTATGGCTACACCTTC. This gives the protein CASSFTGQRYGYTF.

This clone came up a few times. V gene TRBV6-1 combines with J gene TRBJ2-7, with a possible D match to TRBD1 (8 bases). V was trimmed by 7 bases and J by 6 bases, leaving 16 bases between them. This CDR3 contains 13 residues. Germline-derived CDR1 and CDR2 are MNHNS and SASEGT. The CDR3 reads CASNPTGEGEQYF. CDR3 bases: TGTGCCAGCAACCCGACAGGGGAGGGCGAGCAGTACTTC.

The J gene is TRBJ2-7, the V gene TRBV7-8; 8 positions match TRBD2. This CDR3 contains 15 residues. Trimming took 4 bases from V and 0 from J; bases not matched to a gene: 5. Looked up from germline, CDR1 is SGHVS and CDR2 is FQNEAQ. The CDR3 loop reads CASSSVAGSSYEQYF. CDR3 DNA sequence: TGTGCCAGCAGCTCAGTAGCGGGGAGCTCCTACGAGCAGTACTTC. Filled out from reference TRBV7-8 and TRBJ2-7, the complete variable domain reads GAGVSQSPRYKVAKRGQDVALRCDPISGHVSLFWYQQALGQGPEFLTYFQNEAQLDKSGLPSDRFFAERPEGSVSTLKIQRTQQEDSAVYLCASSSVAGSSYEQYFGPGTRLTVT.

This clone occurred once. V is TRBV9 and J is TRBJ2-7, with TRBD1 as a possible D gene (8 bases). The CDR3 runs 16 residues. Trimming took 0 bases from V and 0 from J, leaving 13 bases between them. Germline V gives CDR1 SGDLS, CDR2 YYNGEE. The CDR3: CASSVGGGQDSYEQYF. The CDR3, as DNA: TGTGCCAGCAGCGTAGGGGGGGGACAGGACTCCTACGAGCAGTACTTC. The full variable domain, with the rest looked up from reference TRBV9 and TRBJ2-7, is DSGVTQTPKHLITATGQRVTLRCSPRSGDLSVYWYQQSLDQGLQFLIQYYNGEERAKGNILERFSAQQFPDLHSELNLSSLELGDSALYFCASSVGGGQDSYEQYFGPGTRLTVT.

This clone was seen a few times. The chain employs TRBV5-6 and TRBJ1-2; 9 positions match TRBD1. The CDR3 covers 14 residues. The J segment lost 6 bases and the V segment lost 5 bases, leaving 8 bases of the junction unmatched. Germline lookup yields CDR1 SGHDT and CDR2 YYEEEE. CDR3 region: CASSKRTGENGYTF. The CDR3 DNA sequence: TGTGCCAGCAGTAAGAGGACAGGGGAGAATGGCTACACCTTC.

The rearrangement joins TRBV7-3 to TRBJ2-1; 13 bases are shared with TRBD2. Trimming at V came to 2 bases and at J to 0 bases, leaving 7 bases not matched to a gene. The CDR3 spans 19 residues. The V gene's germline CDR1 is SGHTA and CDR2 FQGTGA. This chain's CDR3 is CASSLWGTSGGGSYNEQFF. The CDR3 nucleotides are TGTGCCAGCAGCTTATGGGGAACTAGCGGGGGGGGCTCCTACAATGAGCAGTTCTTC.

The V and J genes are TRBV6-1 and TRBJ1-2; no clear D. This CDR3 comprises 12 residues. Germline CDR1 reads MNHNS; CDR2 reads SASEGT. Trimming took 3 bases from V and 4 from J, leaving 6 bases between them. The CDR3 protein is CASSDSGYGYTF. The DNA of the CDR3 is TGTGCCAGCAGTGACAGTGGCTATGGCTACACCTTC.

The rearrangement joins TRBV7-2 to TRBJ1-2; no reliable D call. CDR1 is SGHTA, CDR2 FQGNSA, per germline. CDR3 length: 14 residues. Trimming pared 5 bases from V and 0 bases from J, leaving 10 bases between. The CDR3 here is CASSVGGSNYGYTF. The CDR3 nucleotides read TGTGCCAGCAGCGTAGGAGGCTCTAACTATGGCTACACCTTC.

In its sample, this clone was seen a few times. The rearrangement uses TRBV9 and TRBJ1-2; no clear D. This CDR3 is built from 13 residues. Germline CDR1 is SGDLS and CDR2 is YYNGEE. Trimming shortened V by 5 bases and J by 7 bases, and 15 bases separated the two germline ends. This chain's CDR3 is CASRPSGAGGYTF. The DNA of the CDR3 is TGTGCCAGCAGGCCTTCGGGCGCGGGTGGCTACACCTTC.

This clone has only a few counts. The chain recombines TRBV6-1 with TRBJ1-5; D is unclear. This CDR3 has 14 residues. V lost 6 bases and J 1 base, leaving 10 bases between the germline ends. Germline V gene lookup returns CDR1 MNHNS and CDR2 SASEGT. DNA of the CDR3: TGTGCCAGCAGCCCACTAGGGAGCAATCAGCCCCAGCATTTT. It yields the protein CASSPLGSNQPQHF.

About this clone itself: The sample carries other DNA sequences with the same CDR3. The chain is built from TRBV9 and TRBJ2-5; 13 bases agree with TRBD2. The V gene end was trimmed by 3 bases and the J gene end by 2 bases; junction bases not matched to a gene: 4. CDR1 and CDR2 from the germline V gene are SGDLS and YYNGEE. This CDR3 has 16 amino acids. The CDR3 protein is CASSAGTSGVQETQYF. CDR3 DNA sequence: TGTGCCAGCAGCGCAGGGACTAGCGGGGTGCAAGAGACCCAGTACTTC.

The chain carries TRBV7-2 and TRBJ1-4, with D possibly being TRBD1 (6 bases). The CDR3 loop spans 14 amino acids. Germline CDR1 reads SGHTA; CDR2 reads FQGNSA. Trimming removed 3 bases at V and 5 bases at J, with 10 bases between. CDR3 sequence reads: CASSFGQSNEKLFF. The CDR3, as DNA: TGTGCCAGCAGCTTCGGACAGAGCAATGAAAAACTGTTTTTT.

The V gene is TRBV11-2, the J gene TRBJ1-1; D might be TRBD1 (5 bases). The CDR3 has 13 amino acids. Trimming left V 3 bases short and J 4 bases short, with 9 bases between. Germline V CDR1 and CDR2: SGHAT, FQNNGV. The CDR3 nucleotides are TGTGCCAGCAGCTTGACCCAGGGCACTGAAGCTTTCTTT. Amino acid sequence: CASSLTQGTEAFF.

The J gene is TRBJ2-1, the V gene TRBV5-1, with 8 bases lining up with TRBD2. Germline assignment: CDR1 SGHRS and CDR2 YFSETQ. With V trimmed by 6 bases and J by 9 bases, 8 bases remained unmatched. The CDR3 runs 13 residues. The CDR3 DNA follows: TGCGCCAGCACTATCGCGGGGGGAGGTGAGCAGTTCTTC. It encodes CASTIAGGGEQFF.

V and J are TRBV9 and TRBJ2-1; TRBD1 matches 8 bases. The CDR3 length is 14 residues. The germline CDR1 and CDR2 sequences are SGDLS and YYNGEE. The V gene end was trimmed by 4 bases and the J gene end by 8 bases; junction bases not matched to a gene: 8. This CDR3 reads CASSPWTGTHEQFF. CDR3 nucleotide sequence: TGTGCCAGCAGCCCTTGGACAGGGACCCATGAGCAGTTCTTC.

This clone appeared once. The rearrangement links TRBV7-2 to TRBJ2-7, with D maybe TRBD1 (5 bases). Germline loops: CDR1 SGHTA, CDR2 FQGNSA. Trimming left V 1 base short and J 12 bases short, with 19 bases between. The CDR3 runs to 14 residues. This CDR3 reads CASSLGQGAYLTYF. CDR3 DNA: TGTGCCAGCAGCTTAGGTCAGGGTGCCTATTTGACGTACTTC.

J is TRBJ2-2 and V is TRBV7-3; TRBD2 agrees at 8 bases. This CDR3 region has 13 residues. The J segment lost 8 bases and the V segment lost 9 bases, leaving 8 bases of the junction unmatched. The germline gives CDR1 SGHTA, CDR2 FQGTGA. CDR3 loop: CASGLARSGELFF. In DNA, the CDR3 is TGTGCCAGTGGACTAGCCCGGTCGGGGGAGCTGTTTTTT.